This T cell receptor beta chain was sequenced in a study of early T cells in non-severe SARS-CoV-2 infection. TCRdb re-analysed the 5' RACE reads in MiXCR, keeping a single row per CDR3 protein. The profile shows about 80,000 distinct CDR3 sequences, about 12% of them singletons. From germline, CDR1 is SGHNT and CDR2 YENEEA. The ends were cut back, 5 bases at V and 2 bases at J, with 13 bases in the middle. This CDR3 contains 15 residues. This rearrangement joins TRBV11-3 to TRBJ1-3, with D perhaps TRBD1 (6 bases). This clonotype was sampled from an adult who was a healthcare worker with PCR-confirmed SARS-CoV-2 infection or an uninfected control (not recorded which). The sample was whole blood. The CDR3 nucleotides are TGTGCCAGCAGCCCGAGGACAGCCGCTGGAAACACCATATATTTT. Protein product: CASSPRTAAGNTIYF. Using reference TRBV11-3 and TRBJ1-3 for the parts outside the CDR3, the full variable domain is EAGVVQSPRYKIIEKKQPVAFWCNPISGHNTLYWYLQNLGQGPELLIRYENEEAVDDSQLPKDRFSAERLKGVDSTLKIQPAELGDSAVYLCASSPRTAAGNTIYFGEGSWLTVV.